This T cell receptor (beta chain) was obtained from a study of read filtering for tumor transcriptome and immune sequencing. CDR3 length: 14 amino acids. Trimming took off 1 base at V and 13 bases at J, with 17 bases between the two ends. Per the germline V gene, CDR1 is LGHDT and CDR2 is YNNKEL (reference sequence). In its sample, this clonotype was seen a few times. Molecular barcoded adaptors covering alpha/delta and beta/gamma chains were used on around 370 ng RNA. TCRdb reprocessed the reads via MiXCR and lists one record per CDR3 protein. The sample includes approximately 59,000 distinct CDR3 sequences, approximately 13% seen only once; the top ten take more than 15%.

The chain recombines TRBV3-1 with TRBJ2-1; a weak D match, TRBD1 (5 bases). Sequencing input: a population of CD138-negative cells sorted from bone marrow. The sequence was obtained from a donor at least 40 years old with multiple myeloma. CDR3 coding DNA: TGTGCCAGCAGCCAAGCAGGGTCTTCACTGAAACAGTTCTTC. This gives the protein CASSQAGSSLKQFF.